These T cell receptor beta chains were read from a single sample in a study of blood T cell repertoires in COVID-19. The table came from immunoSEQ multiplex PCR; TCRdb's copy has only in-frame clones and leaves some out. The sample has about 500,000 clones; roughly 90% are singletons. Specimen: PBMCs or T cells enriched from blood (not recorded which). The receptors shown here come from a woman aged 18-29 years who had recovered from COVID-19. Both conserved end residues are part of each CDR3. D genes are given only for firm matches. Clone size is shown for a subset of rows, as once, few, many or a class of expanded clone.

CASSPGTGLAKNIQYF,TGCGCCAGCAGCCCCGGGACAGGGCTGGCCAAAAACATTCAGTACTTC,16,TRBJ2-4,-,TRBV5-1,TRBD1
CASSETDSDWGNTEAFF,TGTGCCAGCTCAGAAACTGACAGCGATTGGGGGAACACTGAAGCTTTCTTT,17,TRBJ1-1,-,TRBV18,-
CASSSVPGQGAEQYF,TGTGCCAGCAGTTCTGTACCGGGACAGGGAGCCGAGCAGTACTTC,15,TRBJ2-7,-,TRBV6-5,TRBD1
CASSLRGESGSPLHF,TGCGCCAGCAGCTTGCGGGGGGAGAGTGGTTCACCCCTCCACTTT,15,TRBJ1-6,-,TRBV5-1,-
CASSLDGGAGTFF,TGCGCCAGCAGCTTGGACGGGGGGGCCGGGACGTTCTTC,13,TRBJ2-1,-,TRBV5-1,TRBD2
CASSLSQGQGGYTF,TGTGCCAGCAGCTTATCGCAGGGTCAGGGTGGCTACACCTTC,14,TRBJ1-2,-,TRBV7-2,-
CASSLSAGGMSPLHF,TGTGCCAGTAGTCTCTCTGCGGGAGGCATGTCACCCCTCCACTTT,15,TRBJ1-6,-,TRBV19,-
CAINSSPDEQFF,TGTGCCATCAACAGTAGTCCGGATGAGCAGTTCTTC,12,TRBJ2-1,-,TRBV10-3,-
CASSLASSSYEQYF,TGCGCCAGCAGCTTGGCCTCTAGCTCCTACGAGCAGTACTTC,14,TRBJ2-7,-,TRBV5-1,-
CASSLDRLGAQYF,TGTGCCAGCAGCTTAGACAGGCTAGGGGCCCAGTACTTC,13,TRBJ2-5,-,TRBV7-2,-
CASSVDRGATDTQYF,TGTGCCAGCAGCGTGGACAGGGGGGCGACAGATACGCAGTATTTT,15,TRBJ2-3,-,TRBV5-4,TRBD1
CASSRVQENTEAFF,TGCGCCAGCAGCCGAGTACAGGAGAACACTGAAGCTTTCTTT,14,TRBJ1-1,few,TRBV5-1,-
CAWSVPQGSQPQHF,TGTGCCTGGAGTGTTCCCCAGGGGTCTCAGCCCCAGCATTTT,14,TRBJ1-5,-,TRBV30,-
CASSLEWGGIRYNEQFF,TGTGCCAGCAGCTTGGAGTGGGGGGGCATTCGGTACAATGAGCAGTTCTTC,17,TRBJ2-1,-,TRBV5-5,-
CASGFGGVVQETQYF,TGTGCTAGTGGTTTCGGCGGGGTCGTTCAAGAGACCCAGTACTTC,15,TRBJ2-5,-,TRBV12-5,-
CASSQVFDSGVSGTQYF,TGTGCCAGCAGCCAAGTTTTCGATAGCGGCGTCTCCGGGACCCAGTACTTC,17,TRBJ2-5,-,TRBV4-2,-
CASSPDRFYEQYF,TGCGCCAGCAGCCCGGACAGGTTCTACGAGCAGTACTTC,13,TRBJ2-7,once,TRBV5-1,TRBD1
CASSLDRTGGSYGYTF,TGTGCCAGCAGCTTAGATCGCACAGGGGGAAGCTATGGCTACACCTTC,16,TRBJ1-2,few,TRBV11-2,TRBD1
CASSLSGGRQPQHF,TGTGCCAGCAGTTTATCCGGGGGGCGGCAGCCCCAGCATTTT,14,TRBJ1-5,-,TRBV28,-
CASSREGVGTEAFF,TGTGCCAGCAGCCGTGAGGGGGTGGGCACTGAAGCTTTCTTT,14,TRBJ1-1,-,TRBV3-1/TRBV3-2,-
CSVEGDRGTEAFF,TGCAGCGTTGAGGGGGACAGGGGCACTGAAGCTTTCTTT,13,TRBJ1-1,-,TRBV29-1,TRBD1
CASSPGTGGGYTF,TGTGCCAGCAGCCCCGGGACAGGGGGTGGCTACACCTTC,13,TRBJ1-2,-,TRBV12-3/TRBV12-4,TRBD1
CASSTPGSYQPQHF,TGTGCCAGCAGTACCCCAGGGTCGTATCAGCCCCAGCATTTT,14,TRBJ1-5,-,TRBV28,-
CASSSPSVADTQYF,TGTGCCAGCAGCTCCCCTTCGGTAGCCGATACGCAGTATTTT,14,TRBJ2-3,-,TRBV5-4,-
CASSSSGGGETQYF,TGCGCCAGCAGCTCTAGCGGGGGCGGGGAGACCCAGTACTTC,14,TRBJ2-5,-,TRBV5-1,TRBD2
CASSQDTHSPLHF,TGTGCCAGCAGCCAAGACACACATTCACCCCTCCACTTT,13,TRBJ1-6,once,TRBV3-1/TRBV3-2,-
CAWSADRANTEAFF,TGTGCCTGGAGCGCCGACAGGGCCAACACTGAAGCTTTCTTT,14,TRBJ1-1,-,TRBV30,TRBD1
CASSGGGYGYTF,TGTGCCAGCAGCGGGGGGGGCTATGGCTACACCTTC,12,TRBJ1-2,-,TRBV28,-
CASSAGLAGGSSYNEQFF,TGTGCCAGCAGCGCCGGACTAGCGGGGGGTAGCTCCTACAATGAGCAGTTCTTC,18,TRBJ2-1,-,TRBV9,TRBD2
CASSFGRDFNQPQHF,TGTGCCAGCAGTTTTGGTCGGGATTTTAATCAGCCCCAGCATTTT,15,TRBJ1-5,once,TRBV2,-
CASSSRYSNQPQHF,TGTGCCAGCAGTTCTCGTTATAGCAATCAGCCCCAGCATTTT,14,TRBJ1-5,-,TRBV6-2/TRBV6-3,-
CASSFLDEQYF,TGTGCCAGCAGTTTCTTAGACGAGCAGTACTTC,11,TRBJ2-7,-,TRBV6-5,-
CAISESETDYNEQFF,TGTGCCATCAGTGAGTCTGAGACAGACTACAATGAGCAGTTCTTC,15,TRBJ2-1,-,TRBV10-3,-
CASSHVAGATGNEQFF,TGTGCCAGCAGCCACGTAGCGGGGGCCACCGGGAATGAGCAGTTCTTC,16,TRBJ2-1,few,TRBV4-2,TRBD2
CASSLARFYEQYF,TGTGCCAGCAGTTTAGCGCGATTCTACGAGCAGTACTTC,13,TRBJ2-7,-,TRBV12-3/TRBV12-4,-
CASSLTGGRNQPQHF,TGTGCCAGCAGCCTCACAGGGGGAAGAAATCAGCCCCAGCATTTT,15,TRBJ1-5,-,TRBV7-2,TRBD1
CASSLTATSGGAYEQYF,TGTGCCAGCTCACTAACTGCAACTAGCGGGGGGGCCTACGAGCAGTACTTC,17,TRBJ2-7,once,TRBV18,TRBD2
CASSSQGTDTQYF,TGTGCCAGCTCATCACAGGGGACAGATACGCAGTATTTT,13,TRBJ2-3,-,TRBV18,TRBD1
CASSPLAGPGANEQFF,TGTGCCAGCTCACCACTAGCGGGACCCGGGGCCAATGAGCAGTTCTTC,16,TRBJ2-1,-,TRBV18,TRBD2
CAIRETGSKTAFF,TGTGCCATCAGAGAGACAGGGTCCAAAACGGCTTTCTTT,13,TRBJ1-1,-,TRBV10-3,TRBD1
CASTPEIDTGELFF,TGTGCCAGCACCCCCGAGATAGACACCGGGGAGCTGTTTTTT,14,TRBJ2-2,-,TRBV2,-
CASRDDADISGNTIYF,TGTGCCTCCCGAGACGACGCGGACATCTCTGGAAACACCATATATTTT,16,TRBJ1-3,-,TRBV10-3,-
CASSPTISGFGYTF,TGTGCCAGTAGCCCAACCATCTCGGGGTTCGGCTACACCTTC,14,TRBJ1-2,few,TRBV19,-
CASSLGGGGTEAFF,TGTGCCAGCAGTCTTGGCGGGGGAGGGACTGAAGCTTTCTTT,14,TRBJ1-1,once,TRBV2,-
CAISSGYQETQYF,TGTGCCATCTCTAGTGGGTACCAAGAGACCCAGTACTTC,13,TRBJ2-5,-,TRBV10-3,-
CASSLEQGALETQYF,TGTGCCAGCAGCTTGGAGCAGGGGGCTTTGGAGACCCAGTACTTC,15,TRBJ2-5,-,TRBV5-4,TRBD1
CAWRGQGPGNTIYF,TGTGCCTGGCGAGGACAGGGTCCGGGAAACACCATATATTTT,14,TRBJ1-3,-,TRBV30,TRBD1
CASSPGTGNSPLHF,TGTGCCAGCAGTCCCGGGACAGGGAATTCACCCCTCCACTTT,14,TRBJ1-6,-,TRBV2,TRBD1
CASSSDGDHYGYTF,TGCGCCAGCAGCTCGGACGGGGATCACTATGGCTACACCTTC,14,TRBJ1-2,many,TRBV5-1,-
CASSLVGRTEAFF,TGCGCCAGCAGCTTGGTGGGGAGGACTGAAGCTTTCTTT,13,TRBJ1-1,-,TRBV5-1,-